The clone carrying this T cell receptor (beta chain) was found a few times. This specimen comes from a study of blood T cells in healthy people across ages. Healthy individuals of Caucasian origin from Russia, aged roughly 6 to 100, served as donors. Then a second PCR, running roughly 7 to 11 cycles, was carried out with a sample-barcoded 5' primer and a J-beta primer mix. Each CDR3 protein gets one entry after TCRdb re-called the 5' RACE reads with MiXCR. The table has about 780,000 distinct CDR3 sequences, approximately 67% seen once. Trimming cost V 6 bases and J 0 bases, with 21 bases left between them. CDR3 length: 19 amino acids. Germline assignment: CDR1 MNHNS and CDR2 SASEGT.

Source material: blood. The chain recombines TRBV6-1 with TRBJ2-6; D is perhaps TRBD1 (6 bases). This receptor was taken from a man younger than 45 in good health. The DNA of the CDR3 is TGTGCCAGCAGCCAACGACCGGGACAAGTCCTCTCTGGGGCCAACGTCCTGACTTTC. This sequence encodes CASSQRPGQVLSGANVLTF.